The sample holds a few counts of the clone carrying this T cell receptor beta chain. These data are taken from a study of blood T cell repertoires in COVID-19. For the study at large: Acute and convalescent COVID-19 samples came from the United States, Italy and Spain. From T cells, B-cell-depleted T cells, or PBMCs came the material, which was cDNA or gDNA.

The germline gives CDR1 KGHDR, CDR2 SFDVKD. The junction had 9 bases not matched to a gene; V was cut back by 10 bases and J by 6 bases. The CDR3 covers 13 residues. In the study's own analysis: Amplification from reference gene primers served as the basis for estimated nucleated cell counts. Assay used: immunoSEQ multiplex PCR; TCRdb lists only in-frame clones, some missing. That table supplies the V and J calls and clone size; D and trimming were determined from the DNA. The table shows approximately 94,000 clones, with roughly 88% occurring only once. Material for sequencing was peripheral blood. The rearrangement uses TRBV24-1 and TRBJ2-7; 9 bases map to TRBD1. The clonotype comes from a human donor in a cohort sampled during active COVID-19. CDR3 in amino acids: CATALGQGFEQYF. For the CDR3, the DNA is TGTGCCACTGCATTGGGACAGGGTTTCGAGCAGTACTTC.